These 2 T cell receptor beta chains were all obtained from the same sample, sequenced in a study of blood T cell repertoires in COVID-19. The assay was immunoSEQ multiplex PCR, and TCRdb's table has in-frame clones only and misses some. The sample lists around 360,000 clones, 87% occurring once. Sequenced material: PBMCs or T cells enriched from blood (not recorded which). Source of these receptors: a woman aged 25 to 39 who had recovered from COVID-19.

The V gene is TRBV18, the J gene TRBJ1-1; no clear D gene. Germline V gene data show CDR1 as KGHSH and CDR2 as LQKENI. Trimming cost V 3 bases and J 5 bases, with 10 bases left between them. The CDR3 length is 13 residues. The CDR3 DNA follows: TGTGCCAGCTCACCGGCGGGGAGGACTGAAGCTTTCTTT. The encoded protein is CASSPAGRTEAFF. Together with reference TRBV18 and TRBJ1-1, the CDR3 gives the full variable domain: NAGVMQNPRHLVRRRGQEARLRCSPMKGHSHVYWYRQLPEEGLKFMVYLQKENIIDESGMPKERFSAEFPKEGPSILRIQQVVRGDSAAYFCASSPAGRTEAFFGQGTRLTVV.

The chain employs TRBV13 and TRBJ2-7, with TRBD2 matching 9 bases. The CDR3 extends over 15 amino acids. The junction had 7 bases not matched to a gene; V was cut back by 3 bases and J by 4 bases. Germline V CDR1 and CDR2: PRHDT, FYEKMQ (reference sequence). CDR3 region: CASSFPTSGLYEQYF. The CDR3 DNA follows: TGTGCCAGCAGCTTCCCGACTAGCGGTTTGTACGAGCAGTACTTC. The full variable domain, in which reference TRBV13 and TRBJ2-7 provide the parts outside the CDR3, is AAGVIQSPRHLIKEKRETATLKCYPIPRHDTVYWYQQGPGQDPQFLISFYEKMQSDKGSIPDRFSAQQFSDYHSELNMSSLELGDSALYFCASSFPTSGLYEQYFGPGTRLTVT.